This T cell receptor beta chain was found in a study of shared clonotypes between healthy human individuals. On the study more broadly: Three CD4 naive, three CD4 memory, two CD8 naive and one CD8 memory plate were used per donor. Whole-study findings and limits: Clonotype sharing across donors was expected to vary with sequencing depth. Tissue TCR repertoires likely differ from these blood-only repertoires.

CDR1 is MGHRA and CDR2 is YSYEKL in the germline V gene. The CDR3 totals 17 residues. With 1 base clipped from V and 0 bases from J, the junction kept 1 base outside the gene matches. The assay was run at deep level. Sequenced by immunoSEQ multiplex PCR; TCRdb stores in-frame clones only, minus some. The sample holds about 870,000 clones, about 92% seen once. The naive CD8 population came from CD45RO-negative cells selected for CCR7, without terminally differentiated effector memory CD45RA+ cells. This clone was picked up one time. Its antigen is as yet unknown. This chain connects TRBV4-1 to TRBJ1-4, with 11 bases fitting TRBD1. The receptor comes from a man aged 25 to 40 in good health. The sequencing input was naive CD8+ T cells sorted from blood. CDR3 bases: TGCGCCAGCAGCCAAGGGGACAGGGGGGCAACTAATGAAAAACTGTTTTTT. This sequence encodes CASSQGDRGATNEKLFF.